This TCR beta chain is drawn from a study of blood T cell repertoires in COVID-19. Using immunoSEQ multiplex PCR, the repertoire was profiled, and TCRdb retains in-frame clones only, with some absent. The table records about 150,000 clones, 80% to 90% of them present only once. Germline V gene data show CDR1 as SNHLY and CDR2 as FYNNEI. Trimming shortened V by 6 bases and J by 2 bases, and 11 bases separated the two germline ends. This CDR3 comprises 13 residues. The sequencing input was peripheral blood. The rearrangement links TRBV2 to TRBJ2-7; D is perhaps TRBD2 (6 bases). The source is a woman aged 60-70 years with active COVID-19. The CDR3 DNA sequence: TGTGCCAGCAGCGGGGACTCGACCTACGAGCAGTACTTC. As protein: CASSGDSTYEQYF.